A selection of T cell receptor beta chains follows, all from one sample in a study of blood T cell repertoires in COVID-19. TCRdb's table, derived via immunoSEQ multiplex PCR, lists solely in-frame clones and lacks some. This table holds approximately 200,000 clones, 70% to 90% found once. Material for sequencing was PBMCs or T cells enriched from blood (not recorded which). The receptors were sampled from a man aged 30 to 39 who had recovered from COVID-19. Both conserved end residues are part of each CDR3. The D gene is left open where the match is weak. Expanded clones are given a class, and other clones once, few, many or no size at all.

j_call: TRBJ1-2
cdr3_length: 13
d_call: NA
v_call: TRBV11-2
clone_size: NA
cdr3_nt: TGTGCCAGCAGCTTAGGGCAGGGATATGGCTACACCTTC
cdr3_aa: CASSLGQGYGYTF

j_call: TRBJ1-1
cdr3_length: 15
d_call: NA
v_call: TRBV6-5
clone_size: once
cdr3_nt: TGTGCCAGCAGTTACTCCGGGACATTGAACACTGAAGCTTTCTTT
cdr3_aa: CASSYSGTLNTEAFF

j_call: TRBJ2-1
cdr3_length: 14
d_call: TRBD1
v_call: TRBV7-2
clone_size: NA
cdr3_nt: TGTGCCAGCAGCCGTCGGACAGGGTTGGATGAGCAGTTCTTC
cdr3_aa: CASSRRTGLDEQFF

j_call: TRBJ2-5
cdr3_length: 15
d_call: TRBD1
v_call: TRBV7-2
clone_size: NA
cdr3_nt: TGTGCCAGCAGCTTAGTCTACAGGGGGCAAGAGACCCAGTACTTC
cdr3_aa: CASSLVYRGQETQYF

j_call: TRBJ2-2
cdr3_length: 17
d_call: TRBD2
v_call: TRBV6-2/TRBV6-3
clone_size: NA
cdr3_nt: TGTGCCAGCAGTTACCAACAGCGGGGGGGTAACACCGGGGAGCTGTTTTTT
cdr3_aa: CASSYQQRGGNTGELFF

j_call: TRBJ2-2
cdr3_length: 17
d_call: TRBD2
v_call: TRBV4-1
clone_size: once
cdr3_nt: TGCGCCAGCAGCCATGGGCTAGCGGGCCTCAACACCGGGGAGCTGTTTTTT
cdr3_aa: CASSHGLAGLNTGELFF

j_call: TRBJ1-2
cdr3_length: 15
d_call: NA
v_call: TRBV6-5
clone_size: NA
cdr3_nt: TGTGCCAGCAGTTACTCGCCGACTGATGTCTATGGCTACACCTTC
cdr3_aa: CASSYSPTDVYGYTF

j_call: TRBJ2-7
cdr3_length: 14
d_call: TRBD1
v_call: TRBV6-5
clone_size: NA
cdr3_nt: TGTGCCAGCAGTACATCCGACAGGGACTACGAGCAGTACTTC
cdr3_aa: CASSTSDRDYEQYF

j_call: TRBJ2-7
cdr3_length: 16
d_call: NA
v_call: TRBV15
clone_size: NA
cdr3_nt: TGTGCCACCAGCAGAGATCCCCAGGGATCCTCCTACGAGCAGTACTTC
cdr3_aa: CATSRDPQGSSYEQYF

j_call: TRBJ2-7
cdr3_length: 12
d_call: NA
v_call: TRBV25-1
clone_size: NA
cdr3_nt: TGTGCCAGCAGTGTAACGGGGAACGAGCAGTACTTC
cdr3_aa: CASSVTGNEQYF

j_call: TRBJ1-1
cdr3_length: 15
d_call: NA
v_call: TRBV5-4
clone_size: few
cdr3_nt: TGTGCCAGCAGCAACGGCGGGGAACGGACCACTGAAGCTTTCTTT
cdr3_aa: CASSNGGERTTEAFF

j_call: TRBJ2-1
cdr3_length: 16
d_call: TRBD2
v_call: TRBV7-8
clone_size: NA
cdr3_nt: TGTGCCAGCAGCTTAGAGTTGGCGGGAGTTGTAGATGAGCAGTTCTTC
cdr3_aa: CASSLELAGVVDEQFF

j_call: TRBJ2-7
cdr3_length: 14
d_call: TRBD1
v_call: TRBV27
clone_size: NA
cdr3_nt: TGTGCCAGCAGTCCTACAGGGGGTAACTACGAGCAGTACTTC
cdr3_aa: CASSPTGGNYEQYF

j_call: TRBJ1-4
cdr3_length: 14
d_call: NA
v_call: TRBV11-1
clone_size: NA
cdr3_nt: TGTGCCAGCAGCCACCGGGACAAATATGAAAAACTGTTTTTT
cdr3_aa: CASSHRDKYEKLFF

j_call: TRBJ2-1
cdr3_length: 16
d_call: TRBD1
v_call: TRBV19
clone_size: NA
cdr3_nt: TGTGCCAGTAGTACCCCCGGACAGGGGGCCAACAATGAGCAGTTCTTC
cdr3_aa: CASSTPGQGANNEQFF

j_call: TRBJ1-4
cdr3_length: 14
d_call: TRBD1
v_call: TRBV7-9
clone_size: NA
cdr3_nt: TGTGCCAGCAGCTTCAGGGACAGTAATGAAAAACTGTTTTTT
cdr3_aa: CASSFRDSNEKLFF

j_call: TRBJ2-2
cdr3_length: 14
d_call: NA
v_call: TRBV27
clone_size: NA
cdr3_nt: TGTGCCAGCACACAGGGAGGGATGGGCGGGGAGCTGTTTTTT
cdr3_aa: CASTQGGMGGELFF

j_call: TRBJ2-5
cdr3_length: 14
d_call: NA
v_call: TRBV3-1/TRBV3-2
clone_size: NA
cdr3_nt: TGTGCCAGCAGCCAAGGGGGGGTAGGAGAGACCCAGTACTTC
cdr3_aa: CASSQGGVGETQYF

j_call: TRBJ2-3
cdr3_length: 14
d_call: NA
v_call: TRBV11-3
clone_size: NA
cdr3_nt: TGTGCCAGCAGCCCACAGACAGGCACAGATACGCAGTATTTT
cdr3_aa: CASSPQTGTDTQYF

j_call: TRBJ2-1
cdr3_length: 12
d_call: NA
v_call: TRBV11-2
clone_size: NA
cdr3_nt: TGTGCCAGCAGCTTGGCCGAGGATGAGCAGTTCTTC
cdr3_aa: CASSLAEDEQFF

j_call: TRBJ1-2
cdr3_length: 13
d_call: TRBD1
v_call: TRBV5-4
clone_size: NA
cdr3_nt: TGTGCCAGCAGCCCGGACAGGAACTATGGCTACACCTTC
cdr3_aa: CASSPDRNYGYTF

j_call: TRBJ2-2
cdr3_length: 17
d_call: TRBD2
v_call: TRBV27
clone_size: NA
cdr3_nt: TGTGCCAGCAGTTTACGGCTAGCGGGAGGGGGAACCGGGGAGCTGTTTTTT
cdr3_aa: CASSLRLAGGGTGELFF

j_call: TRBJ1-4
cdr3_length: 17
d_call: NA
v_call: TRBV15
clone_size: NA
cdr3_nt: TGTGCCACCAGCAGAGACCCGCCGGGGACAACTAATGAAAAACTGTTTTTT
cdr3_aa: CATSRDPPGTTNEKLFF

j_call: TRBJ1-2
cdr3_length: 15
d_call: TRBD1
v_call: TRBV3-1/TRBV3-2
clone_size: NA
cdr3_nt: TGTGCCAGCAGCCCCTCAGGGGGCGCTAACTATGGCTACACCTTC
cdr3_aa: CASSPSGGANYGYTF

j_call: TRBJ1-4
cdr3_length: 14
d_call: TRBD1
v_call: TRBV27
clone_size: NA
cdr3_nt: TGTGCCAGCAGTTCTACCAGGGGGCTTGAAAAACTGTTTTTT
cdr3_aa: CASSSTRGLEKLFF

j_call: TRBJ2-1
cdr3_length: 20
d_call: TRBD2
v_call: TRBV4-3
clone_size: NA
cdr3_nt: TGCGCCAGCAGCCAAGTCTGGTCTCTCCCTCTAGCGGGAGAGGGTAATGAGCAGTTCTTC
cdr3_aa: CASSQVWSLPLAGEGNEQFF

j_call: TRBJ2-7
cdr3_length: 15
d_call: TRBD1
v_call: TRBV5-1
clone_size: NA
cdr3_nt: TGCGCCAGCAGCCCAAGACAGGGGCCCCCCTACGAGCAGTACTTC
cdr3_aa: CASSPRQGPPYEQYF

j_call: TRBJ1-1
cdr3_length: 15
d_call: TRBD1
v_call: TRBV24-1
clone_size: NA
cdr3_nt: TGTGCCACCAGTGGAGGTGACAGGGCAGCAGATGAAGCTTTCTTT
cdr3_aa: CATSGGDRAADEAFF

j_call: TRBJ2-1
cdr3_length: 17
d_call: NA
v_call: TRBV11-2
clone_size: NA
cdr3_nt: TGTGCCAGCAGCTTAGCGTGGGCGGGGAGGCCTTACAATGAGCAGTTCTTC
cdr3_aa: CASSLAWAGRPYNEQFF

j_call: TRBJ1-2
cdr3_length: 13
d_call: NA
v_call: TRBV11-2
clone_size: NA
cdr3_nt: TGTGCCAGCAGCGTAGAGGCAGCGCATGGCTACACCTTC
cdr3_aa: CASSVEAAHGYTF

j_call: TRBJ1-2
cdr3_length: 16
d_call: NA
v_call: TRBV11-2
clone_size: NA
cdr3_nt: TGTGCCAGCAGCCCCCGAAACAGACGAGAGCTCGGTGGCTACACCTTC
cdr3_aa: CASSPRNRRELGGYTF

j_call: TRBJ1-4
cdr3_length: 16
d_call: NA
v_call: TRBV6-5
clone_size: NA
cdr3_nt: TGTGCCAGCAGTTACTCGATAAGTTTGAGGAGCGAAAAACTGTTTTTT
cdr3_aa: CASSYSISLRSEKLFF

j_call: TRBJ1-5
cdr3_length: 19
d_call: NA
v_call: TRBV10-2
clone_size: NA
cdr3_nt: TGCGCCAGCAGTCGCAGGACAGCTGAGGTTTTATCTCCCCCAGCGCCCCAGCATTTT
cdr3_aa: CASSRRTAEVLSPPAPQHF

j_call: TRBJ2-2
cdr3_length: 11
d_call: NA
v_call: TRBV12-3/TRBV12-4
clone_size: once
cdr3_nt: TGTGCCAGCAGCCCTGCCGGGGAGCTGTTTTTT
cdr3_aa: CASSPAGELFF

j_call: TRBJ2-1
cdr3_length: 14
d_call: TRBD2
v_call: TRBV2
clone_size: NA
cdr3_nt: TGTGCCTACGGGGGGTCGAGCTCCTACAATGAGCAGTTCTTC
cdr3_aa: CAYGGSSSYNEQFF

j_call: TRBJ2-1
cdr3_length: 17
d_call: TRBD1
v_call: TRBV7-9
clone_size: NA
cdr3_nt: TGTGCCAGCAGCTTAGTTCGGACAGGGAAGGATTACAATGAGCAGTTCTTC
cdr3_aa: CASSLVRTGKDYNEQFF

j_call: TRBJ2-5
cdr3_length: 14
d_call: TRBD1
v_call: TRBV11-2
clone_size: NA
cdr3_nt: TGTGCCAGCAGCTTAGGGGGGGACAGGGAGACCCAGTACTTC
cdr3_aa: CASSLGGDRETQYF

j_call: TRBJ2-3
cdr3_length: 16
d_call: TRBD2
v_call: TRBV27
clone_size: NA
cdr3_nt: TGTGCCAGCAGTTTTACTAGCGGGATAAGCACAGATACGCAGTATTTT
cdr3_aa: CASSFTSGISTDTQYF

j_call: TRBJ2-1
cdr3_length: 13
d_call: NA
v_call: TRBV29-1
clone_size: once
cdr3_nt: TGCAGCGGGCTGGAGGGCTCCTACAATGAGCAGTTCTTC
cdr3_aa: CSGLEGSYNEQFF

j_call: TRBJ1-2
cdr3_length: 13
d_call: NA
v_call: TRBV5-6
clone_size: NA
cdr3_nt: TGTGCCAGCAGCTTCACTACTAACTATGGCTACACCTTC
cdr3_aa: CASSFTTNYGYTF

j_call: TRBJ2-7
cdr3_length: 14
d_call: TRBD1
v_call: TRBV7-2
clone_size: few
cdr3_nt: TGTGCCAGCAGCTGGACAGGGGGCTCCTACGAGCAGTACTTC
cdr3_aa: CASSWTGGSYEQYF

j_call: TRBJ1-4
cdr3_length: 15
d_call: NA
v_call: TRBV6-1
clone_size: NA
cdr3_nt: TGTGCCAGCAGTGAAGCGCCGACAGCTAATGAAAAACTGTTTTTT
cdr3_aa: CASSEAPTANEKLFF

j_call: TRBJ2-5
cdr3_length: 16
d_call: NA
v_call: TRBV19
clone_size: NA
cdr3_nt: TGTGCCAGTAGTATTCCCCGGACAGAAAACCAAGAGACCCAGTACTTC
cdr3_aa: CASSIPRTENQETQYF

j_call: TRBJ1-5
cdr3_length: 15
d_call: TRBD1
v_call: TRBV19
clone_size: NA
cdr3_nt: TGTGCCACCCGGACAGGGGCACTAAGCAATCAGCCCCAGCATTTT
cdr3_aa: CATRTGALSNQPQHF

j_call: TRBJ2-7
cdr3_length: 15
d_call: TRBD1
v_call: TRBV5-1
clone_size: NA
cdr3_nt: TGCGCCAGCAGCGCCTCGACAGGGCCCCACTACGAGCAGTACTTC
cdr3_aa: CASSASTGPHYEQYF

j_call: TRBJ2-1
cdr3_length: 15
d_call: TRBD2
v_call: TRBV7-9
clone_size: few
cdr3_nt: TGTGCCAGCAGCCCGAGAGCGGGGACCTACAATGAGCAGTTCTTC
cdr3_aa: CASSPRAGTYNEQFF

j_call: TRBJ2-2
cdr3_length: 12
d_call: TRBD2
v_call: TRBV12-5
clone_size: NA
cdr3_nt: TGTGCTAGTGCCCAGCGGGACGGGGAGCTGTTTTTT
cdr3_aa: CASAQRDGELFF